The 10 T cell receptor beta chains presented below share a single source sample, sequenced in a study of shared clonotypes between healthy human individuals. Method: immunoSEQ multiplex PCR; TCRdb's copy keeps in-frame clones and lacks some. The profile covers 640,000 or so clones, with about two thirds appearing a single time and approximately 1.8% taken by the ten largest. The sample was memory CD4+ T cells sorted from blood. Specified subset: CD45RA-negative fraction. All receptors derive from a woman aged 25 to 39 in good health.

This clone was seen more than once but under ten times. Written as DNA, the CDR3 is TGTGCCAGCAGCTCTTTCGATAGAACATACTACGAGCAGTACTTC. The encoded protein is CASSSFDRTYYEQYF. J is TRBJ2-7 and V is TRBV7-8; D gene unclear. This CDR3 is 15 amino acids long. V lost 4 bases to trimming and J lost 3 bases, with 16 bases between them. Germline CDR1 SGHVS, CDR2 FQNEAQ.

The CDR3 loop is CASSLDGGPGDNEQFF. CDR3 sequence (DNA): TGTGCCAGCAGCTTAGACGGAGGCCCCGGGGACAATGAGCAGTTCTTC. This chain links TRBV7-2 with TRBJ2-1; maybe TRBD2 (5 bases). The V end lost 1 base, the J end lost 5 bases, and 15 bases lay between the germline ends. The CDR3 totals 16 residues. Germline CDR1 is SGHTA and CDR2 is FQGNSA.

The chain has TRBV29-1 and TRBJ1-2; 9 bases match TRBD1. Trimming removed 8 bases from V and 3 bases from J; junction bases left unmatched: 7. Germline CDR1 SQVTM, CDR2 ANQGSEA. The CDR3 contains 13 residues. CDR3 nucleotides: TGCAGCATCCGGGACAGGGATTACTATGGCTACACCTTC. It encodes CSIRDRDYYGYTF.

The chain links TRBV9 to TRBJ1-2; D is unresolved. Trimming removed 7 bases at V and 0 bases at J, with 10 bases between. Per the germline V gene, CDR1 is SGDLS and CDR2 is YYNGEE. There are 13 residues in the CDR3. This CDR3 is CASDGSANYGYTF. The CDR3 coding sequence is TGTGCCAGCGACGGCTCCGCTAACTATGGCTACACCTTC. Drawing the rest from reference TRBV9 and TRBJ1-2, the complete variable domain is DSGVTQTPKHLITATGQRVTLRCSPRSGDLSVYWYQQSLDQGLQFLIQYYNGEERAKGNILERFSAQQFPDLHSELNLSSLELGDSALYFCASDGSANYGYTFGSGTRLTVV.

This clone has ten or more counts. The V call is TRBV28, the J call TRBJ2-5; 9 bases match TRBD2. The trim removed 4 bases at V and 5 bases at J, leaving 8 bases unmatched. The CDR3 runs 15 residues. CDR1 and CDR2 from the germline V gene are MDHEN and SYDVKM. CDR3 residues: CASSSLAGAWETQYF. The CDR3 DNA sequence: TGTGCCAGCAGTTCGTTAGCGGGAGCGTGGGAGACCCAGTACTTC. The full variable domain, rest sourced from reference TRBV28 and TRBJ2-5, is DVKVTQSSRYLVKRTGEKVFLECVQDMDHENMFWYRQDPGLGLRLIYFSYDVKMKEKGDIPEGYSVSREKKERFSLILESASTNQTSMYLCASSSLAGAWETQYFGPGTRLLVL.

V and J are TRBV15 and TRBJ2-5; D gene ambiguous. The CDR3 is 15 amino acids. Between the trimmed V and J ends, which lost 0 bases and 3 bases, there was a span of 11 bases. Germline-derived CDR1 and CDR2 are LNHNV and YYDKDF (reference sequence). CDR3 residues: CATSRDIRLEETQYF. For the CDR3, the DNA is TGTGCCACCAGCAGAGATATCAGGCTTGAAGAGACCCAGTACTTC.

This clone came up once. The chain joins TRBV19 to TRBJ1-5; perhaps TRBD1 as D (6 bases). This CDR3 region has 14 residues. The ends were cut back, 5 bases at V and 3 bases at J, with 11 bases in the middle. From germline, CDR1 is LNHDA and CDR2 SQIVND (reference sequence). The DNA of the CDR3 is TGTGCCAGTAGTCCGACAGGTGACAATCAGCCCCAGCATTTT. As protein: CASSPTGDNQPQHF.

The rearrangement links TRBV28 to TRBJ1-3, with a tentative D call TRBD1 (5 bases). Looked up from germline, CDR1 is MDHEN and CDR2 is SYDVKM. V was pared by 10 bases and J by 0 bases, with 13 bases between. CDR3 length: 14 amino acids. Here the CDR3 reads CAITPGFSGNTIYF. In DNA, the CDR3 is TGTGCCATCACCCCAGGGTTCTCTGGAAACACCATATATTTT.

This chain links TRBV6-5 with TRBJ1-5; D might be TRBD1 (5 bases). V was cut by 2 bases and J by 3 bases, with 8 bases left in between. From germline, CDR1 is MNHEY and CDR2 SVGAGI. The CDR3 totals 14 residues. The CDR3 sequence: CASSYRGYNQPQHF. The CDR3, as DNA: TGTGCCAGCAGTTACAGGGGATACAATCAGCCCCAGCATTTT.

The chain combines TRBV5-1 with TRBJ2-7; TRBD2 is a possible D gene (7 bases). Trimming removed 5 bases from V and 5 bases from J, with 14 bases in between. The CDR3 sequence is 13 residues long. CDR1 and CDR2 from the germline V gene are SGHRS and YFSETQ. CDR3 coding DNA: TGCGCCAGCAGGAGGGAGGGGGGCGACGAGCAGTACTTC. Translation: CASRREGGDEQYF.